The following is a T cell receptor (beta chain) sequence with its context. Its target is not known. This record comes from a study of T cell repertoires in cytomegalovirus infection. Study context: Carrying CMV and the relevant HLA type showed in public TCR beta signatures.

One entry per CDR3 protein results from TCRdb running MiXCR on the reads. The data contain hundreds of thousands of distinct CDR3 sequences, less than 20% of them singletons. The CDR3 spans 14 residues. The J segment lost 1 base and the V segment lost 8 bases, leaving 4 bases of the junction unmatched. Broader study findings: The response measured ex vivo was dominated by TCR beta clonotypes (HLA-C-restricted and CMV-specific).

Sequencing input: PBMCs. The receptor's source is a human donor in good health (CMV status not recorded). Some clones in this sample may be carry-over from other donors' samples. The chain has TRBV12-3 or TRBV12-4 and TRBJ2-2, with 7 bases matching TRBD2. The CDR3 reads CASGGGLNTGELFF. CDR3 in DNA: TGTGCCAGCGGGGGGGGACTGAACACCGGGGAGCTGTTTTTT.